Included here is one T cell receptor beta chain sequence, with context. Deletions cut 2 bases from V and 0 bases from J, with 11 bases between. CDR3 length: 16 amino acids. Germline V gives CDR1 LGHNA, CDR2 YSLEER. Original data processing: Amplifying reference gene primers gave estimates of nucleated cell counts. Measured with immunoSEQ multiplex PCR; TCRdb has only the in-frame clones, and not every one. That table gives V, J and clone size, and the DNA gave D and trimming. The sample holds about 410,000 clones, around 89% seen once. The sample belongs to a study of blood T cell repertoires in COVID-19. At the level of the study: Sites in the United States, Italy and Spain provided acute and convalescent COVID-19 samples. T cells, B-cell-depleted T cells, or PBMCs supplied cDNA or gDNA.

The TCR originated in a woman in her thirties or forties with COVID-19, enrolled during active disease. The chain joins TRBV4-3 to TRBJ1-3, with a possible D match to TRBD1 (5 bases). Sequenced material: peripheral blood. The CDR3 is CASSQRQSDSGNTIYF. DNA of the CDR3: TGCGCCAGCAGCCAACGACAGTCCGACTCTGGAAACACCATATATTTT.